These T cell receptor beta chains were read from a single sample in a study of blood T cell repertoires in COVID-19. Assay used: immunoSEQ multiplex PCR; TCRdb lists only in-frame clones, some missing. This table has about 280,000 clones, 70% to 90% appearing once. The sample was peripheral blood. These receptors originate from a woman aged 30 to 39 who had recovered from COVID-19. The CDR3 runs from the conserved cysteine through the conserved F or W. A D gene is named only where the DNA matches it firmly. The size of a clone is reported for some rows only, either as once, few or many, or as a class for expanded clones.

-,TRBJ2-7,TRBV6-5,TRBD2,CASRSLAGVSEQYF,TGTGCCAGCAGATCTCTAGCGGGAGTTTCCGAGCAGTACTTC
-,TRBJ1-1,TRBV7-9,TRBD1,CASSTTGDTEAFF,TGTGCCAGCAGCACGACAGGGGACACTGAAGCTTTCTTT
few,TRBJ1-5,TRBV11-2,-,CASSLDGVNNQPQHF,TGTGCCAGCAGCTTAGACGGTGTCAACAATCAGCCCCAGCATTTT
-,TRBJ1-5,TRBV4-1,-,CASSQAVGGGSFKPQHF,TGCGCCAGCAGCCAAGCGGTGGGGGGAGGGAGTTTTAAGCCCCAGCATTTT
-,TRBJ2-7,TRBV7-6,TRBD2,CASSDRAGGAHEQYF,TGTGCCAGCAGCGATCGAGCGGGAGGGGCCCACGAGCAGTACTTC
-,TRBJ2-3,TRBV5-1,-,CASSLIGGESTDTQYF,TGCGCCAGCAGCTTGATTGGAGGGGAGAGCACAGATACGCAGTATTTT
-,TRBJ2-7,TRBV11-2,-,CASSYPLTGGRYEQYF,TGTGCCAGCAGCTACCCCTTGACGGGGGGCCGATACGAGCAGTACTTC
-,TRBJ2-6,TRBV19,TRBD2,CASSMAGEMAGANVLTF,TGTGCCAGTAGTATGGCGGGAGAGATGGCTGGGGCCAACGTCCTGACTTTC
-,TRBJ2-1,TRBV25-1,-,CASTIGADSSYNEQFF,TGTGCCAGCACCATAGGGGCGGATAGCTCCTACAATGAGCAGTTCTTC
-,TRBJ1-1,TRBV7-9,-,CASSLRPRGVNTEAFF,TGTGCCAGCAGCTTAAGGCCCAGGGGCGTGAACACTGAAGCTTTCTTT
-,TRBJ2-7,TRBV7-3,TRBD2,CASSTRLAGGLWYEQYF,TGTGCCAGCAGCACTCGACTAGCGGGAGGGCTTTGGTACGAGCAGTACTTC
-,TRBJ2-3,TRBV3-1/TRBV3-2,TRBD2,CASSQSSSGLNTQYF,TGTGCCAGCAGCCAATCGTCTAGCGGGCTGAATACGCAGTATTTT
-,TRBJ1-2,TRBV3-1/TRBV3-2,-,CASSQSGSNYGYTF,TGTGCCAGCAGCCAATCTGGGAGCAACTATGGCTACACCTTC
-,TRBJ2-7,TRBV27,-,CASSLFPPGEGTYEQYF,TGTGCCAGCAGTTTATTTCCCCCCGGGGAAGGCACCTACGAGCAGTACTTC
-,TRBJ1-2,TRBV30,-,CASDTVYGYTF,TGTGCCTCGGACACCGTCTATGGCTACACCTTC
-,TRBJ2-7,TRBV14,TRBD2,CASRQPGGSEQYF,TGTGCCAGCAGGCAGCCCGGGGGGTCCGAGCAGTACTTC
-,TRBJ2-2,TRBV3-1/TRBV3-2,TRBD2,CASSSGLAATGELFF,TGTGCCAGCAGCTCGGGACTAGCGGCCACCGGGGAGCTGTTTTTT
few,TRBJ2-1,TRBV12-5,-,CASGSPPAGEQFF,TGTGCTAGTGGTTCTCCCCCGGCAGGTGAGCAGTTCTTC
-,TRBJ1-2,TRBV6-5,-,CASSYPEGGAWGYTF,TGTGCCAGCAGTTACCCCGAAGGGGGGGCATGGGGCTACACCTTC
-,TRBJ1-1,TRBV11-2,-,CASSFSGPNTEAFF,TGTGCCAGCAGCTTCAGTGGGCCGAACACTGAAGCTTTCTTT
few,TRBJ1-2,TRBV30,TRBD1,CAWTPGGVDGYTF,TGTGCCTGGACCCCAGGGGGCGTTGATGGCTACACCTTC
-,TRBJ2-1,TRBV4-1,TRBD2,CASSQKGLAGALEQFF,TGCGCCAGCAGCCAAAAAGGACTAGCGGGAGCCCTTGAGCAGTTCTTC
-,TRBJ2-7,TRBV7-2,-,CASSLARSANEQYF,TGTGCCAGCAGCTTAGCGCGTTCCGCAAACGAGCAGTACTTC
-,TRBJ2-2,TRBV2,-,CASSDPNSNTGELFF,TGTGCCAGCAGTGACCCGAACTCGAACACCGGGGAGCTGTTTTTT
-,TRBJ2-3,TRBV6-1,-,CASSEARVAGIGTQYF,TGTGCCAGCAGTGAAGCGCGGGTAGCTGGCATTGGCACGCAGTATTTT
-,TRBJ1-5,TRBV7-2,-,CASSLWGDEPPQHF,TGTGCCAGCAGCTTATGGGGGGACGAGCCGCCCCAGCATTTT
few,TRBJ2-1,TRBV6-4,TRBD2,CAKTSGSGLYYNEQFF,TGTGCAAAGACTAGCGGGAGTGGGCTATATTACAATGAGCAGTTCTTC
-,TRBJ1-1,TRBV4-1,-,CASSLRVDGTEAFF,TGCGCCAGCAGCCTCCGCGTAGACGGGACTGAAGCTTTCTTT
-,TRBJ1-4,TRBV24-1,TRBD1,CATSAGQGNNEKLFF,TGTGCCACCAGTGCGGGACAGGGGAATAATGAAAAACTGTTTTTT
-,TRBJ1-2,TRBV6-6,-,CASSYVRGYTF,TGTGCCAGCAGCTACGTGAGAGGCTACACCTTC